The 21 T cell receptor beta chains below come from one sample, sequenced in a study of CD8 T cells in ankylosing spondylitis. MiXCR, applied by TCRdb to the 5' RACE reads, yields one record per CDR3 protein. Here the sample spans roughly 150,000 distinct CDR3 sequences, 9.5% to 10% being singletons. What was sequenced was blood, either unsorted or a sorted T cell fraction (not recorded which). These receptors were obtained from a female donor with ankylosing spondylitis or in good health (not recorded which).

The chain has TRBV7-9 and TRBJ1-5; D is uncertain. Between the trimmed V and J ends, which lost 1 base and 6 bases, there was a span of 10 bases. Germline V gives CDR1 SEHNR, CDR2 FQNEAQ (reference sequence). This CDR3 spans 14 amino acids. The CDR3 bases are TGTGCCAGCAGCTTAGGCCTCGGGAGTCAGCCCCAGCATTTT. Amino acids: CASSLGLGSQPQHF.

This clonotype was seen more than once but under ten times. V usage is TRBV7-3 and J usage is TRBJ1-1, with D unclear. The CDR3 covers 16 residues. In germline, CDR1 is SGHTA, CDR2 FQGTGA. V was clipped by 0 bases and J by 5 bases, with 16 bases between them. The CDR3, as DNA: TGTGCCAGCAGCTTAACTTATGCGGCGGGGTATACTGAAGCTTTCTTT. Its protein is CASSLTYAAGYTEAFF.

This clonotype was seen many times. The gene calls are TRBV29-1 and TRBJ2-7, with D tentatively TRBD1 (7 bases). Germline-derived CDR1 and CDR2 are SQVTM and ANQGSEA. There are 13 residues in the CDR3. Trimming removed 7 bases at V and 1 base at J, with 14 bases between. The CDR3 region has the DNA TGCAGCGCCCAGGGGGGAGTTTCCTACGAGCAGTACTTC. As protein: CSAQGGVSYEQYF.

The V gene is TRBV6-1, the J gene TRBJ1-2; D is undetermined. The CDR3 has 13 residues. Germline V gene lookup returns CDR1 MNHNS and CDR2 SASEGT. V lost 1 base, J lost 3 bases, and 6 bases lay in between. The CDR3 sequence is CASSEESDYGYTF. The CDR3 nucleotides read TGTGCCAGCAGTGAAGAGTCGGACTATGGCTACACCTTC.

As concerns this clonotype: A read error may explain this, as a much larger clone is one base away. The V and J genes are TRBV7-9 and TRBJ1-1, with 7 bases fitting TRBD1. The germline V gene has CDR1 SEHNR and CDR2 FQNEAQ (reference sequence). The CDR3 is made up of 14 amino acids. This chain's CDR3 is CASSSTGQGTEASF. In nucleotides, the CDR3 is TGTGCCAGCAGCTCGACAGGGCAGGGTACTGAAGCTTCCTTT. The full variable domain, rest sourced from reference TRBV7-9 and TRBJ1-1, is DTGVSQNPRHKITKRGQNVTFRCDPISEHNRLYWYRQTLGQGPEFLTYFQNEAQLEKSRLLSDRFSAERPKGSFSTLEIQRTEQGDSAMYLCASSSTGQGTEASFGQGTRLTVV.

The rearrangement links TRBV29-1 to TRBJ1-1; 7 bases match TRBD1. The ends lost 6 bases at V and 0 bases at J; junction bases unmatched: 7. Looked up from germline, CDR1 is SQVTM and CDR2 is ANQGSEA. The CDR3 is 14 residues long. CDR3 loop: CSVDSGTVNTEAFF. For the CDR3, the DNA is TGCAGCGTCGATTCCGGGACAGTGAACACTGAAGCTTTCTTT. The complete variable domain, with remaining parts taken from reference TRBV29-1 and TRBJ1-1, reads SAVISQKPSRDICQRGTSLTIQCQVDSQVTMMFWYRQQPGQSLTLIATANQGSEATYESGFVIDKFPISRPNLTFSTLTVSNMSPEDSSIYLCSVDSGTVNTEAFFGQGTRLTVV.

The V and J genes are TRBV12-3 or TRBV12-4 and TRBJ1-2; D may be TRBD1 (5 bases). The length of the CDR3 is 13 residues. Trimming took off 6 bases at V and 4 bases at J, with 12 bases between the two ends. CDR3 coding DNA: TGTGCCAGCAGCCCGGGACGGGTCTATGGCTACACCTTC. Amino acids: CASSPGRVYGYTF.

This clonotype was observed at least ten times. The DNA is left out, because the CDR3 cannot be placed on it with certainty; the CDR3 is given as TCRdb lists it. J is TRBJ1-5 and V is TRBV6-5. The CDR3 region is 14 residues in length, termini included. Germline V gene sequence: CDR1 MNHEY, CDR2 SVGAGI. The CDR3 sequence is CASSSSDLTQPQHF.

This clonotype showed up just a few times. This rearrangement joins TRBV7-9 to TRBJ1-1; no definite D call. CDR1 and CDR2 from the germline V gene are SEHNR and FQNEAQ (reference sequence). V was trimmed by 5 bases and J by 10 bases, leaving 17 bases between them. The CDR3 totals 13 residues. DNA for the CDR3: TGTGCCAGCAGCGACGACGGACGGGCTGGAGCTTTCTTT. Translating gives CASSDDGRAGAFF.

This clonotype has ten or more counts. This chain uses TRBV11-2 with TRBJ2-7; D is uncertain. Trimming shortened V by 1 base and J by 12 bases, and 10 bases separated the two germline ends. Germline CDR1 SGHAT, CDR2 FQNNGV. CDR3 length: 11 amino acids. Written as DNA, the CDR3 is TGTGCCAGCAGCTTAGGTACAGAGGCGTACTTC. Translation gives CASSLGTEAYF.

The chain recombines TRBV20-1 with TRBJ1-1, with D hard to call. V was cut by 6 bases and J by 4 bases, with 9 bases left in between. The germline V gene encodes CDR1 DFQATT and CDR2 SNEGSKA (reference sequence). The CDR3 is 11 amino acids. The CDR3 DNA reads as TGCAGTGCCAAGGACCGCACTGAAGCTTTCTTT. This translates into CSAKDRTEAFF.

This clonotype was seen ten or more times. V gene TRBV7-9 combines with J gene TRBJ2-1; tentative D call: TRBD2 (5 bases). The CDR3 covers 13 residues. V was pared by 5 bases and J by 10 bases, with 15 bases between. The germline gives CDR1 SEHNR, CDR2 FQNEAQ (reference sequence). CDR3 DNA: TGTGCCAGCAGCCAAAAGCTAGCAGGCGAGCAGTTCTTC. This codes for CASSQKLAGEQFF.

This clonotype has ten or more counts. CDR3 DNA: TGCAGCGTCGGGACAGGACAGTCCTACGAGCAGTACTTC. Protein product: CSVGTGQSYEQYF. This chain connects TRBV29-1 to TRBJ2-7; 8 nucleotides match TRBD1. The CDR3 has 13 amino acids. After removal of 6 bases from V and 1 base from J, the junction contained 5 bases not matched to a gene. The V gene's germline CDR1 is SQVTM and CDR2 ANQGSEA.

The chain combines TRBV6-1 with TRBJ1-2, with D unclear. V was cut by 1 base and J by 4 bases, with 7 bases left in between. The CDR3 spans 13 residues. The germline V gene has CDR1 MNHNS and CDR2 SASEGT. CDR3 DNA sequence: TGTGCCAGCAGTGAAGGGATGAGCTATGGCTACACCTTC. Amino acids: CASSEGMSYGYTF.

V is TRBV3-1 and J is TRBJ1-1; 12 positions agree with TRBD1. V gave up 4 bases and J gave up 6 bases; unmatched junction bases: 6. This CDR3 spans 15 amino acids. Germline CDR1 reads LGHDT; CDR2 reads YNNKEL (reference sequence). The CDR3 DNA reads as TGTGCCAGCAGCCGTAAGGGACAGGGGGCGGCTGAAGCTTTCTTT. Its translation is CASSRKGQGAAEAFF.

This clonotype was counted ten times or more. The V call is TRBV7-8, the J call TRBJ2-2, with 11 nucleotides matching TRBD2. CDR1 and CDR2 (germline): SGHVS, FQNEAQ. V dropped 8 bases and J dropped 2; count of bases not matched to a gene: 7. The CDR3 has 16 residues. The CDR3 sequence: CASLTSGALNTGELFF. DNA for the CDR3: TGTGCCAGCCTGACTAGCGGGGCCCTAAACACCGGGGAGCTGTTTTTT.

This clonotype was picked up a small number of times. This chain links TRBV24-1 with TRBJ2-3; TRBD2 aligns across 7 bases. The CDR3 runs to 17 residues. The V segment lost 3 bases and the J segment 2 bases; nucleotides outside the gene matches: 10. Germline CDR1 and CDR2: KGHDR and SFDVKD. CDR3 in amino acids: CATSDLRAGTITDTQYF. The CDR3 nucleotides are TGTGCCACCAGTGATCTCCGAGCGGGAACGATCACAGATACGCAGTATTTT.

This sequence joins TRBV9 and TRBJ2-3; D remains ambiguous. Germline lookup yields CDR1 SGDLS and CDR2 YYNGEE. This CDR3 is built from 11 residues. Trimming cost V 4 bases and J 6 bases, with 6 bases left between them. The CDR3, as DNA: TGTGCCAGCAGCTACCTGGATACGCAGTATTTT. Translation gives CASSYLDTQYF.

The chain employs TRBV4-3 and TRBJ2-7; perhaps D is TRBD1 or TRBD2 (5 bases each). The germline V gene encodes CDR1 LGHNA and CDR2 YSLEER. V lost 0 bases, J lost 3 bases, and 15 bases lay in between. The length of the CDR3 is 16 residues. CDR3 loop: CASSQDGGEGLYEQYF. CDR3 nucleotides: TGCGCCAGCAGCCAAGATGGGGGAGAGGGTCTCTACGAGCAGTACTTC.

The chain employs TRBV6-2 or TRBV6-3 and TRBJ1-2; no firm D call. V lost 0 bases and J 4 bases, leaving 27 bases between the germline ends. The CDR3 has 20 residues. The V gene's germline CDR1 is MNHEY and CDR2 SVGEGT. The CDR3, as DNA: TGTGCCAGCAGTTACTCGAGGATCCGGGGAGAATTGAGGCTCCTCTATGGCTACACCTTC. Protein: CASSYSRIRGELRLLYGYTF.

In this sample, this clonotype turned up a few times. The chain is built from TRBV7-8 and TRBJ2-7; TRBD1 aligns across 8 bases. Trimming cost V 1 base and J 2 bases; bases outside gene matches: 1. Germline loops: CDR1 SGHVS, CDR2 FQNEAQ. The CDR3 length is 14 residues. The CDR3 nucleotides read TGTGCCAGCAGCTTAGTGGACAGGGCCTACGAGCAGTACTTC. Translated, it gives CASSLVDRAYEQYF.